A selection of T cell receptor beta chains follows, all from one sample in a study of molecular identifiers for immune sequencing clone quantification. TCRdb called the PCR reads again in MiXCR, with one record for every CDR3 protein. The repertoire holds about 40,000 distinct CDR3 sequences, with around 18% as singletons. The sample consisted of naive CD8+ T cells from blood, with Jurkat cell RNA spiked in. Source of these receptors: a human donor in good health. Some libraries in this study had Jurkat cell RNA spiked in. CDR3s include the opening cysteine and the closing phenylalanine or tryptophan. A D gene is named only where the DNA matches it firmly. Size values are once, few and many counts, or a class for expanded clones, and some rows have none.

d_call clone_size j_call v_call cdr3_aa cdr3_nt
. . TRBJ1-1 TRBV19 CASRRDGASRLEAFF TGTGCCAGTAGGAGAGACGGGGCCTCTCGCCTGGAAGCTTTCTTT
. . TRBJ1-1 TRBV29-1 CSVEATPGF TGCAGCGTTGAAGCTACACCGGGCTTT
. many TRBJ2-3 TRBV7-6 CASSLGVGVADTQYF TGTGCCAGCAGCTTAGGAGTCGGAGTGGCAGATACGCAGTATTTT
TRBD2 few TRBJ2-1 TRBV19 CASSAGTRGHNEQFF TGTGCCAGTAGCGCCGGGACTAGGGGACACAATGAGCAGTTCTTC
TRBD2 many TRBJ2-1 TRBV4-1 CASSPLAGAGDEQFF TGCGCCAGCAGCCCTCTAGCGGGAGCAGGCGATGAGCAGTTCTTC
. few TRBJ2-7 TRBV6-1 CASLAGDSQNYEQYF TGTGCCAGTCTCGCTGGGGACTCTCAAAACTACGAGCAGTACTTC
. many TRBJ2-1 TRBV9 CASSVSKWQDTYNEQFF TGTGCCAGCAGCGTGTCGAAGTGGCAGGATACCTACAATGAGCAGTTCTTC
. few TRBJ2-7 TRBV10-3 CAISEPGAYEQYF TGTGCCATCAGTGAGCCGGGGGCATACGAGCAGTACTTC
TRBD2 many TRBJ2-2 TRBV19 CASSLAGLNTGELFF TGTGCCAGTAGCCTAGCGGGTCTCAACACCGGGGAGCTGTTTTTT
TRBD1 many TRBJ1-4 TRBV4-3 CASSQLDVWTGGGKLFF TGCGCCAGCAGCCAATTAGACGTTTGGACAGGGGGAGGAAAACTGTTTTTT
TRBD2 many TRBJ2-3 TRBV11-2 CASSPLLRDYLSTDTQYF TGTGCCAGCAGCCCCCTCCTCCGGGACTATCTTAGCACAGATACGCAGTATTTT
. many TRBJ2-1 TRBV10-3 CAISDRLATDYSSYNEQFF TGTGCCATCAGTGACAGATTGGCCACTGACTATTCCTCCTACAATGAGCAGTTCTTC
. many TRBJ2-1 TRBV10-3 CAIRPLSASSYNEQFF TGTGCCATCAGACCACTCAGCGCAAGCTCCTACAATGAGCAGTTCTTC
. many TRBJ2-1 TRBV4-3 CASSQGGLSSYNEQFF TGCGCCAGCAGCCAAGGTGGCCTGAGCTCCTACAATGAGCAGTTCTTC
. few TRBJ1-1 TRBV19 CASSIDLWGTEAFF TGTGCCAGTAGTATAGATCTATGGGGCACTGAAGCTTTCTTT
TRBD2 many TRBJ2-1 TRBV2 CASSSRLAGPYNEQFF TGTGCCAGCAGTTCCCGACTAGCGGGACCGTACAATGAGCAGTTCTTC
. . TRBJ2-1 TRBV21-1 CASSKPQGDEQFF TGTGCCAGCAGCAAACCCCAGGGAGATGAGCAGTTCTTC
. . TRBJ1-2 TRBV6-1 CASSEWTAARDGYTF TGTGCCAGCAGTGAATGGACAGCCGCGAGGGATGGCTACACCTTC